Given below is one T cell receptor beta chain in context. This record belongs to a study of blood T cell repertoires in COVID-19. The overall study: PBMCs, B-cell-depleted T cells, or T cells were the source of the cDNA or gDNA that made up the material.

Per the authors' pipeline: Amplification from reference gene primers served as the basis for estimated nucleated cell counts. Produced via immunoSEQ multiplex PCR; TCRdb's table is partial and in-frame only. The DNA gave D and trimming, while V, J and clone size come from that table. The sample lists just over 300,000 clones; 70% to 90% were seen once. Living in 24 US areas, the participants were between roughly 18 and 95 years of age. From germline, CDR1 is LNHDA and CDR2 SQIVND (reference sequence). V was pared by 7 bases and J by 6 bases, with 12 bases between. CDR3 length: 12 residues. The chain combines TRBV19 with TRBJ1-1; possible D gene TRBD1, 5 bases. Material: PBMCs or T cells enriched from blood (not recorded which). The clonotype originates from a man aged 30 to 39 who had recovered from COVID-19. This chain's CDR3 is CASNQGLAEAFF. CDR3 nucleotides: TGTGCCAGTAATCAGGGTCTCGCTGAAGCTTTCTTT. The entire variable domain, with the rest obtained from reference TRBV19 and TRBJ1-1, is as follows: DGGITQSPKYLFRKEGQNVTLSCEQNLNHDAMYWYRQDPGQGLRLIYYSQIVNDFQKGDIAEGYSVSREKKESFPLTVTSAQKNPTAFYLCASNQGLAEAFFGQGTRLTVV.